This TCR beta chain is drawn from a study of T cells in Graves' hyperthyroidism and ophthalmopathy. As concerns this clonotype: Its antigen is as yet unknown.

Whole-study results and caveats: Most thyroid clonotypes expanded above 0.001 were also detected in blood.

V gave up 3 bases and J gave up 0 bases, with 10 bases separating them. Germline V gene sequence: CDR1 SGDLS, CDR2 YYNGEE. The CDR3 is 14 residues long. Stability of Graves' hyperthyroidism was defined as absent ophthalmopathy progression within 18 months. Newly diagnosed hyperthyroidism patients aged 18 to 65 years had disease lasting under 2 months. Researchers took RNA transcripts and amplified the TCR beta CDR3 regions from them. Researchers ran a first-round RT-PCR on the TCR CDR3 using the HTBI primer set. Via MiXCR, TCRdb re-called the multiplex PCR reads, giving one row per CDR3 protein. This sample has roughly 660,000 distinct CDR3 sequences, with 15% to 20% found just once.

The rearrangement links TRBV9 to TRBJ2-7, with a tentative D call TRBD1 (5 bases). The sample consisted of blood. The TCR originated in a man between 45 and 60 years old with Graves' hyperthyroidism. CDR3 in DNA: TGTGCCAGCAGCGAGGGCGACAGCTCCTACGAGCAGTACTTC. It encodes CASSEGDSSYEQYF.